The source of this T cell receptor beta chain is a study of shared clonotypes between healthy human individuals. Study findings and constraints: Larger richness was generally estimated for naive than memory subsets.

Sequencing was performed with immunoSEQ multiplex PCR; in TCRdb, only in-frame clones are kept and a portion is missing. The sample consists of about 2 million clones, about 95% of them appearing once. CDR1 is SEHNR and CDR2 is FQNEAQ in the germline V gene (reference sequence). V was trimmed by 2 bases and J by 9 bases, leaving 10 bases between them. CDR3 length: 12 amino acids. On this clone: Its antigen is currently unknown.

Naive-designated CD8 cells lacked CD45RO, were positively enriched for CCR7, and omitted terminally differentiated effector memory CD45RA+ cells. This receptor was identified in a man aged 18 to 30 in good health. Specimen: naive CD8+ T cells sorted from blood. This rearrangement joins TRBV7-9 to TRBJ1-1; unclear D gene. The CDR3 reads CASSLSVDQAFF. DNA of the CDR3: TGTGCCAGCAGCTTAAGTGTGGATCAAGCTTTCTTT.